This T cell receptor (beta chain) was recorded in a study of vaccination and CD4 T cells after COVID-19. Study summary: Median time from COVID diagnosis to post-COVID sampling was 101 days (35 to 161).

The trim removed 1 base at V and 5 bases at J, leaving 17 bases unmatched. The CDR3 runs 19 residues. CDR1 and CDR2 from the germline V gene are SGHTA and FQGNSA. Treatment given: approximately nine-day PBMC culture with coronavirus spike peptide pools or control peptides (ViraFEST assay). Expanded clonotypes were found by TCR sequencing after peptide-pool stimulation (ViraFEST). Only a few counts were recorded for this clonotype. Its matching antigen is unknown. With the Oncomine TCR Beta short-read assay, DNA from cultured CD4+ T cells was sequenced. TCRdb called the PCR reads again in MiXCR, with one record for every CDR3 protein. The table includes 18,000 or so distinct CDR3 sequences, about 44% detected once.

This clonotype was obtained from a human donor who had recovered from COVID-19. The specimen was CD4+ T cells from blood, cultured in vitro, collected before SARS-CoV-2 vaccination. The gene calls are TRBV7-2 and TRBJ2-7; the match to TRBD1 covers 10 bases. Here the CDR3 reads CASSLVGPVTRTGGDEQYF. Here the CDR3 DNA reads TGTGCCAGCAGCTTAGTGGGACCGGTAACTCGGACAGGGGGAGACGAGCAGTACTTC.